The source of this T cell receptor beta chain is a study of blood T cell repertoires in COVID-19. Under the authors' procedure: Estimates of nucleated cell counts were drawn from the amplification of reference gene primers. Using immunoSEQ multiplex PCR, the repertoire was profiled, and TCRdb retains in-frame clones only, with some absent. V and J calls and clone size come straight from that table; D and trimming were deduced from the DNA. There are 290,000 or so clones in the sample; roughly 90% occur only once, and 0.95% to 1.3% lies in the top ten. Recruits, aged roughly 18 to 100 years, lived in around 24 US areas. The CDR3 has 16 residues. V trimming: 4 bases; J trimming: 1 base; junction bases outside the gene matches: 8. Germline CDR1 is MNHNS and CDR2 is SASEGT.

This chain connects TRBV6-1 to TRBJ2-5, with 8 positions matching TRBD2. Input material: PBMCs or T cells enriched from blood (not recorded which). The TCR was taken from a woman aged 25 to 39 who had recovered from COVID-19. The CDR3 region is CASSALSGGLQETQYF. The CDR3 DNA follows: TGTGCCAGCAGTGCCCTCTCGGGGGGGCTCCAAGAGACCCAGTACTTC.